This passage covers 8 T cell receptor beta chains from one sample sequenced in a study of shared clonotypes between healthy human individuals. Sequencing was performed with immunoSEQ multiplex PCR; in TCRdb, only in-frame clones are kept and a portion is missing. The data show about 2.1 million clones, approximately 92% seen once. Only CD45RO-negative cells positively selected for CCR7 counted as naive CD8 cells, so terminally differentiated effector memory CD45RA+ cells were excluded. The sample consisted of naive CD8+ T cells from PBMCs. The receptor source for this set is a man aged 18 to 29 in good health. Some clones in this sample may be carry-over from other donors' samples.

The chain couples TRBV19 to TRBJ1-1, with D unclear. Trimming stripped 4 bases from V and 1 base from J, with 10 bases between. This CDR3 is built from 14 residues. Looked up from germline, CDR1 is LNHDA and CDR2 is SQIVND (reference sequence). CDR3 nucleotides: TGTGCCAGTAGTAATGCTGGGGAGAACACTGAAGCTTTCTTT. It encodes CASSNAGENTEAFF.

The rearrangement links TRBV19 to TRBJ2-7; D is unclear. V gave up 3 bases and J gave up 5 bases, with 17 bases separating them. The length of the CDR3 is 15 residues. The V gene's germline CDR1 is LNHDA and CDR2 SQIVND (reference sequence). As DNA, the CDR3 is TGTGCCAGTAGTATGACTTTTGGGGTGGGCAACGAGCAGTACTTC. Its translation is CASSMTFGVGNEQYF.

V usage is TRBV4-2 and J usage is TRBJ2-5, with TRBD2 identical over 10 bases. The germline gives CDR1 LGHNA, CDR2 YNFKEQ. There are 15 residues in the CDR3. The ends lost 5 bases at V and 2 bases at J; junction bases unmatched: 5. The CDR3 protein is CASSAIAGGQETQYF. CDR3 nucleotide sequence: TGTGCCAGCAGCGCTATAGCGGGAGGACAAGAGACCCAGTACTTC.

The J gene is TRBJ2-3, the V gene TRBV28; possible D gene TRBD1, 5 bases. V was shortened by 5 bases and J by 2 bases, with 17 bases between the two germline ends. This CDR3 spans 16 amino acids. In germline, CDR1 is MDHEN, CDR2 SYDVKM. The chain's CDR3 is CASSKPQDILTDTQYF. Here the CDR3 DNA reads TGTGCCAGCAGTAAACCGCAGGACATCCTCACAGATACGCAGTATTTT.

The V and J genes are TRBV4-1 and TRBJ1-5; 7 bases map to TRBD1. This CDR3 region has 19 residues. The ends lost 4 bases at V and 2 bases at J; junction bases unmatched: 17. The germline V gene encodes CDR1 MGHRA and CDR2 YSYEKL. In DNA, the CDR3 is TGCGCCAGCAGCCTCCCCATAGCGGCAGGGGGGGAAGGCAATCAGCCCCAGCATTTT. Its translation: CASSLPIAAGGEGNQPQHF.

The chain employs TRBV10-3 and TRBJ1-1; D is uncertain. Trimming left V 6 bases short and J 6 bases short, with 11 bases between. The CDR3 contains 12 residues. Germline-derived CDR1 and CDR2 are ENHRY and SYGVKD. The CDR3 DNA reads TGTGCCATCAGGGACGATTTGTCTGAAGCTTTCTTT. Translation: CAIRDDLSEAFF.

This sequence joins TRBV6-1 and TRBJ2-1, with D maybe TRBD1 (5 bases). CDR1 is MNHNS and CDR2 is SASEGT in the germline V gene. The CDR3 is 13 amino acids. V lost 7 bases to trimming and J lost 4 bases, with 11 bases between them. CDR3 nucleotides: TGTGCCAGCAAACAGGACAAGTACAATGAGCAGTTCTTC. Amino acid sequence: CASKQDKYNEQFF.

The chain links TRBV6-4 to TRBJ1-6; weak D call: TRBD1 (5 bases). The CDR3 covers 14 residues. The V and J ends lost 3 bases and 7 bases respectively, with 10 bases between them. Per the germline V gene, CDR1 is MRHNA and CDR2 is SNTAGT. In nucleotides, the CDR3 is TGTGCCAGCAGTGAGTCGGCAGGGAATTCACCCCTCCACTTT. Its translation: CASSESAGNSPLHF.